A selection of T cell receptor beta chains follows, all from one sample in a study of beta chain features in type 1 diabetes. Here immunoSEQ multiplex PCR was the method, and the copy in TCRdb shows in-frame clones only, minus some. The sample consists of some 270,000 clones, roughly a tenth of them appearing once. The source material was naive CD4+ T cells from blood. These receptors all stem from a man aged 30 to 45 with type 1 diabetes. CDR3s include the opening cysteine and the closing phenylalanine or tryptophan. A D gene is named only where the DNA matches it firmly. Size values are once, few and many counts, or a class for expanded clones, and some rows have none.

CDR3nt: TGTGCCAGCAGCTCCCTACAGGGTGGGATGGAGAATTCACCCCTCCACTTT; CDR3aa: CASSSLQGGMENSPLHF; v_gene: TRBV5-4; abundance: .; j_gene: TRBJ1-6; d_gene: .
CDR3nt: TGTGCCAGCAGCTTAGGCTTTACGGGGGACGAGCAGTTCTTC; CDR3aa: CASSLGFTGDEQFF; v_gene: TRBV7-9; abundance: .; j_gene: TRBJ2-1; d_gene: .
CDR3nt: TGCAGCGTTGGACAGGTGGGAGAGACCCAGTACTTC; CDR3aa: CSVGQVGETQYF; v_gene: TRBV29-1; abundance: few; j_gene: TRBJ2-5; d_gene: .
CDR3nt: TGCGCCAGCAGCCAGATCCTAACAGGGAATTCACCCCTCCACTTT; CDR3aa: CASSQILTGNSPLHF; v_gene: TRBV4-1; abundance: few; j_gene: TRBJ1-6; d_gene: .
CDR3nt: TGTGCCAGCATCAAGGGGGCGCTAGATACGCAGTATTTT; CDR3aa: CASIKGALDTQYF; v_gene: TRBV2; abundance: .; j_gene: TRBJ2-3; d_gene: TRBD1
CDR3nt: TGTGCCAGTAGAATGACAGTTTACACCGGGGAGCTGTTTTTT; CDR3aa: CASRMTVYTGELFF; v_gene: TRBV19; abundance: .; j_gene: TRBJ2-2; d_gene: .
CDR3nt: TGTGCCAGCAGCTCCACCCGGGTGGCCTACAATGAGCAGTTCTTC; CDR3aa: CASSSTRVAYNEQFF; v_gene: TRBV5-6; abundance: few; j_gene: TRBJ2-1; d_gene: .
CDR3nt: TGTGCCAGCAGCTTGGGGACAGGGAAAGAGACCCAGTACTTC; CDR3aa: CASSLGTGKETQYF; v_gene: TRBV7-9; abundance: few; j_gene: TRBJ2-5; d_gene: TRBD1
CDR3nt: TGTGCCAGCAGCGGCTCAGGGGTCGATGAGCAGTTCTTC; CDR3aa: CASSGSGVDEQFF; v_gene: TRBV7-9; abundance: .; j_gene: TRBJ2-1; d_gene: .
CDR3nt: TGTGCCAGCAGCTCCCTCGAGGGCAGGTCCTACAATGAGCAGTTCTTC; CDR3aa: CASSSLEGRSYNEQFF; v_gene: TRBV7-2; abundance: .; j_gene: TRBJ2-1; d_gene: .
CDR3nt: TGTGCCTGGAGTGTCATGGGGGCCGGGGATGAAAAACTGTTTTTT; CDR3aa: CAWSVMGAGDEKLFF; v_gene: TRBV30; abundance: .; j_gene: TRBJ1-4; d_gene: .
CDR3nt: TGCGCCAGCAGCCCGGCTACGAGGGGGCCCCTCGGGGCCAACGTCCTGACTTTC; CDR3aa: CASSPATRGPLGANVLTF; v_gene: TRBV4-1; abundance: .; j_gene: TRBJ2-6; d_gene: TRBD1
CDR3nt: TGTGCCAGCAGCTTGGCCTTCAACACTGAAGCTTTCTTT; CDR3aa: CASSLAFNTEAFF; v_gene: TRBV5-6; abundance: few; j_gene: TRBJ1-1; d_gene: .
CDR3nt: TGTGCCAGCAGTTTGGCAGGCTACGAGCAGTACTTC; CDR3aa: CASSLAGYEQYF; v_gene: TRBV28; abundance: few; j_gene: TRBJ2-7; d_gene: .
CDR3nt: TGTGCCAGCAGGGGGACAGCTCAAGAGACCCAGTACTTC; CDR3aa: CASRGTAQETQYF; v_gene: TRBV6-5; abundance: .; j_gene: TRBJ2-5; d_gene: TRBD1
CDR3nt: TGTGCCAGCAGTTTCGGACAGGGGCCCAATGAGCAGTTCTTC; CDR3aa: CASSFGQGPNEQFF; v_gene: TRBV6-5; abundance: few; j_gene: TRBJ2-1; d_gene: TRBD1
CDR3nt: TGTGCCAGCAGCGACACTTTGGCAGGAGGGGAGACCCAGTACTTC; CDR3aa: CASSDTLAGGETQYF; v_gene: TRBV7-2; abundance: .; j_gene: TRBJ2-5; d_gene: .
CDR3nt: TGTGCCAGCAGCGCCAGCCAAGAGACCCAGTACTTC; CDR3aa: CASSASQETQYF; v_gene: TRBV9; abundance: few; j_gene: TRBJ2-5; d_gene: .
CDR3nt: TGTGCCAGCAGTTTACGGGTAACCGCCTACGAGCAGTACTTC; CDR3aa: CASSLRVTAYEQYF; v_gene: TRBV27; abundance: few; j_gene: TRBJ2-7; d_gene: .
CDR3nt: TGCGCCAGCAGCTTGGGGTCAGGGGCCCACGAGCAGTACTTC; CDR3aa: CASSLGSGAHEQYF; v_gene: TRBV5-1; abundance: .; j_gene: TRBJ2-7; d_gene: .
CDR3nt: TGTGCCAGCAGGGGACAAGCGCAGTACTTC; CDR3aa: CASRGQAQYF; v_gene: TRBV2; abundance: .; j_gene: TRBJ2-7; d_gene: .
CDR3nt: TGCAGCGTTGAAGAAATAGGGGCTCCTTATTACAATGAGCAGTTCTTC; CDR3aa: CSVEEIGAPYYNEQFF; v_gene: TRBV29-1; abundance: few; j_gene: TRBJ2-1; d_gene: .
CDR3nt: TGTGCCAGCAGCCCGGACAGGAGCGGCTACACCTTC; CDR3aa: CASSPDRSGYTF; v_gene: TRBV5-4; abundance: .; j_gene: TRBJ1-2; d_gene: TRBD1
CDR3nt: TGTGCCAGCAGCGGGACTAGCGGTACCTACAATGAGCAGTTCTTC; CDR3aa: CASSGTSGTYNEQFF; v_gene: TRBV9; abundance: few; j_gene: TRBJ2-1; d_gene: TRBD2
CDR3nt: TGTGCCAGCACCCCCCCGAGCACAGATACGCAGTATTTT; CDR3aa: CASTPPSTDTQYF; v_gene: TRBV7-9; abundance: few; j_gene: TRBJ2-3; d_gene: .
CDR3nt: TGTGCCAGCAGTTTAGAGGGCAAACTCTCCTACGAGCAGTACTTC; CDR3aa: CASSLEGKLSYEQYF; v_gene: TRBV28; abundance: .; j_gene: TRBJ2-7; d_gene: .
CDR3nt: TGCGCCAGCAGCCAAGAGTCCCACATCGACACAGATACGCAGTATTTT; CDR3aa: CASSQESHIDTDTQYF; v_gene: TRBV4-3; abundance: .; j_gene: TRBJ2-3; d_gene: .
CDR3nt: TGCGCCAGCCGTGGGACAGGGGAAGATTCACCCCTCCACTTT; CDR3aa: CASRGTGEDSPLHF; v_gene: TRBV5-1; abundance: few; j_gene: TRBJ1-6; d_gene: TRBD1
CDR3nt: TGCGCCAGCAGCCCCCGGACACCGAACACTGAAGCTTTCTTT; CDR3aa: CASSPRTPNTEAFF; v_gene: TRBV5-1; abundance: .; j_gene: TRBJ1-1; d_gene: .
CDR3nt: TGTGCCACGAGCAGGGGGCTCGATCAGCCCCAGCATTTT; CDR3aa: CATSRGLDQPQHF; v_gene: TRBV15; abundance: few; j_gene: TRBJ1-5; d_gene: TRBD1
CDR3nt: TGTGCCAGCAGCTGGGGCTGGGAAAAACTGTTTTTT; CDR3aa: CASSWGWEKLFF; v_gene: TRBV7-9; abundance: few; j_gene: TRBJ1-4; d_gene: .
CDR3nt: TGTGCCTGGAGTGCCGGGGGTCCTGAAGCTTTCTTT; CDR3aa: CAWSAGGPEAFF; v_gene: TRBV30; abundance: few; j_gene: TRBJ1-1; d_gene: .
CDR3nt: TGTGCCAGCAGCCAAGGACAGGGGACCAAAAACATTCAGTACTTC; CDR3aa: CASSQGQGTKNIQYF; v_gene: TRBV6-6; abundance: .; j_gene: TRBJ2-4; d_gene: TRBD1
CDR3nt: TGTGCCAGCAGCTCCCGACAGGGCCATTCACCCCTCCACTTT; CDR3aa: CASSSRQGHSPLHF; v_gene: TRBV7-2; abundance: .; j_gene: TRBJ1-6; d_gene: TRBD1
CDR3nt: TGTGCCACCAAGGGGCAGGATCCTTACCAAGAGACCCAGTACTTC; CDR3aa: CATKGQDPYQETQYF; v_gene: TRBV25-1; abundance: few; j_gene: TRBJ2-5; d_gene: .
CDR3nt: TGTGCCAGCAGCCCGACTCGGGGTAGCACAGATACGCAGTATTTT; CDR3aa: CASSPTRGSTDTQYF; v_gene: TRBV5-4; abundance: few; j_gene: TRBJ2-3; d_gene: .
CDR3nt: TGTGCCTGGAGTGTATCAGTCCTCGTAAACGAAAAACTGTTTTTT; CDR3aa: CAWSVSVLVNEKLFF; v_gene: TRBV30; abundance: few; j_gene: TRBJ1-4; d_gene: .
CDR3nt: TGCAGCGTTGGGGACCAGGGGCCCGGAAACACCATATATTTT; CDR3aa: CSVGDQGPGNTIYF; v_gene: TRBV29-1; abundance: .; j_gene: TRBJ1-3; d_gene: .
CDR3nt: TGTGCCAGCAGCTTTTGGGTGGGAGCTAACTATGGCTACACCTTC; CDR3aa: CASSFWVGANYGYTF; v_gene: TRBV7-2; abundance: .; j_gene: TRBJ1-2; d_gene: .
CDR3nt: TGTGCCAGCAGCTTACGGACAGGGAGCACAGATACGCAGTATTTT; CDR3aa: CASSLRTGSTDTQYF; v_gene: TRBV7-9; abundance: few; j_gene: TRBJ2-3; d_gene: TRBD1
CDR3nt: TGTGCCAGCAGCTCCGAGGGGGTCGGACGGTCATACTGGTCCTACGAGCAGTACTTC; CDR3aa: CASSSEGVGRSYWSYEQYF; v_gene: TRBV7-2; abundance: .; j_gene: TRBJ2-7; d_gene: .
CDR3nt: TGCGCCAGCAGCCAAGAGTCCCCCGGGGTCGGGGCCAACGTCCTGACTTTC; CDR3aa: CASSQESPGVGANVLTF; v_gene: TRBV4-3; abundance: .; j_gene: TRBJ2-6; d_gene: .
CDR3nt: TGCGCCAGCAGCCACCACGCCACAGGGAGTCGGGGCCGGGATACGCAGTATTTT; CDR3aa: CASSHHATGSRGRDTQYF; v_gene: TRBV4-3; abundance: .; j_gene: TRBJ2-3; d_gene: .
CDR3nt: TGTGCCAGCAGGCCACTAGCGGGGGGACCGAACACCGGGGAGCTGTTTTTT; CDR3aa: CASRPLAGGPNTGELFF; v_gene: TRBV11-2; abundance: .; j_gene: TRBJ2-2; d_gene: TRBD2
CDR3nt: TGCGCCAGCAGCCAAGACATACTCGGACAGCCCCAGCATTTT; CDR3aa: CASSQDILGQPQHF; v_gene: TRBV5-4; abundance: few; j_gene: TRBJ1-5; d_gene: .
CDR3nt: TGTGCCAGTAGCCATCTAGACAGGGGGCGCAGACAGCCCCAGCATTTT; CDR3aa: CASSHLDRGRRQPQHF; v_gene: TRBV19; abundance: few; j_gene: TRBJ1-5; d_gene: TRBD1
CDR3nt: TGTGCCTGGAGCGGGGCCGGGACAAATTCCCGGCCCCAGCATTTT; CDR3aa: CAWSGAGTNSRPQHF; v_gene: TRBV30; abundance: few; j_gene: TRBJ1-5; d_gene: .
CDR3nt: TGTGCCACCAAAAAGGGGGCGGGTTCCGGCGAAAAACTGTTTTTT; CDR3aa: CATKKGAGSGEKLFF; v_gene: TRBV5-4; abundance: .; j_gene: TRBJ1-4; d_gene: TRBD1
CDR3nt: TGCGCCAGCAGCCCGGGACTAGCGGGAGTTGAGCAGTTCTTC; CDR3aa: CASSPGLAGVEQFF; v_gene: TRBV5-1; abundance: few; j_gene: TRBJ2-1; d_gene: TRBD2
CDR3nt: TGTGCCAGCAGCCGGTCCCGGCAGTTCTTC; CDR3aa: CASSRSRQFF; v_gene: TRBV28; abundance: .; j_gene: TRBJ2-1; d_gene: .
CDR3nt: TGCAGCGCCCGAGGACTATGGGACAGGGTCCCCAGCGGGGGAACCTACAATGAGCAGTTCTTC; CDR3aa: CSARGLWDRVPSGGTYNEQFF; v_gene: TRBV29-1; abundance: .; j_gene: TRBJ2-1; d_gene: .